The rows below give T cell receptor beta chains drawn from one sample of a study of blood T cell repertoires in COVID-19. The protocol was immunoSEQ multiplex PCR, while the TCRdb copy is restricted to in-frame clones and leaves out a portion. The data show about 250,000 clones, with roughly 85% seen just once and around 3% held by the top ten. Specimen: peripheral blood. These TCRs come from a man in his late teens or twenties with active or convalescent COVID-19. Each CDR3 is given with its conserved first and last residue. A D gene is named only where the DNA matches it firmly. Clone size is shown for a subset of rows, as once, few, many or a class of expanded clone.

j_gene | abundance | d_gene | v_gene | CDR3aa | CDR3nt
TRBJ2-7 | NA | NA | TRBV7-2 | CASSLGQVYEQYF | TGTGCCAGCAGCTTAGGGCAGGTCTACGAGCAGTACTTC
TRBJ1-1 | NA | NA | TRBV21-1 | CASTSRGSRGTEAFF | TGTGCCAGCACTTCCCGTGGTAGTCGGGGCACTGAAGCTTTCTTT
TRBJ1-2 | NA | NA | TRBV28 | CASTSAAGGNYGYTF | TGTGCCAGCACCTCCGCCGCGGGGGGAAACTATGGCTACACCTTC
TRBJ1-2 | NA | NA | TRBV5-6 | CASSSVSRGGYTF | TGTGCCAGCAGCTCGGTCTCCAGGGGCGGCTACACCTTC
TRBJ2-2 | NA | NA | TRBV5-1 | CASSFGQTNTGELFF | TGCGCCAGCAGCTTCGGACAAACGAACACCGGGGAGCTGTTTTTT
TRBJ1-5 | NA | TRBD1 | TRBV19 | CASSMDRGWQPQHF | TGTGCCAGTAGTATGGACAGGGGCTGGCAGCCCCAGCATTTT
TRBJ1-1 | once | NA | TRBV11-2 | CASSLDRRTEAFF | TGTGCCAGCAGCTTAGACAGGAGGACTGAAGCTTTCTTT
TRBJ2-3 | NA | NA | TRBV24-1 | CATSEPYGGRTDTQYF | TGTGCCACCAGTGAACCATACGGGGGACGAACAGATACGCAGTATTTT
TRBJ2-6 | NA | NA | TRBV3-1/TRBV3-2 | CASSQSYSGANVLTF | TGTGCCAGCAGCCAATCCTACTCTGGGGCCAACGTCCTGACTTTC
TRBJ2-7 | once | TRBD2 | TRBV7-2 | CASSLVLAGGGEQYF | TGTGCCAGCAGCTTAGTGTTAGCGGGAGGAGGCGAGCAGTACTTC
TRBJ2-3 | NA | TRBD2 | TRBV7-9 | CASSLTSGCEYF | TGTGCCAGCAGCTTGACTAGCGGGTGCGAGTATTTT
TRBJ1-1 | NA | NA | TRBV5-5 | CASSLGGDVEAFF | TGTGCCAGCAGCTTGGGCGGGGACGTCGAAGCTTTCTTT
TRBJ2-7 | NA | TRBD1 | TRBV5-1 | CASSLPGQGAYEQYF | TGCGCCAGCAGCCTCCCGGGACAGGGCGCCTACGAGCAGTACTTC
TRBJ2-1 | NA | NA | TRBV6-5 | CASSITGSYNEQFF | TGTGCCAGCAGTATCACTGGTTCCTACAATGAGCAGTTCTTC
TRBJ2-5 | NA | NA | TRBV5-5 | CASSYGPASETQYF | TGTGCCAGCAGCTATGGTCCCGCGAGTGAGACCCAGTACTTC
TRBJ1-1 | NA | TRBD1 | TRBV27 | CASSLTGTGLYTEAFF | TGTGCCAGCAGTTTGACAGGGACTGGGCTCTACACTGAAGCTTTCTTT
TRBJ1-4 | few | NA | TRBV7-8 | CASASGELAEKLFF | TGTGCCAGCGCCTCAGGGGAATTAGCTGAAAAACTGTTTTTT
TRBJ1-2 | few | NA | TRBV25-1 | CASSEYSRGYTF | TGTGCCAGCAGTGAATATTCTAGGGGCTACACCTTC
TRBJ2-3 | NA | TRBD2 | TRBV4-2 | CASSQELAGGQDTQYF | TGTGCCAGCAGCCAAGAATTAGCGGGAGGCCAAGATACGCAGTATTTT
TRBJ2-7 | once | TRBD1 | TRBV19 | CASADRDVYEQYF | TGTGCCTCGGCGGACAGGGATGTCTACGAGCAGTACTTC
TRBJ1-6 | NA | TRBD1 | TRBV27 | CASTIRGQGRNSPLHF | TGTGCCAGCACTATCCGGGGACAGGGGAGGAATTCACCCCTCCACTTT
TRBJ2-5 | NA | NA | TRBV2 | CASSEGRLKETQYF | TGTGCCAGCAGTGAAGGTCGACTAAAAGAGACCCAGTACTTC
TRBJ2-2 | NA | NA | TRBV4-3 | CASSQDLAGPKGGELFF | TGCGCCAGCAGCCAAGATCTTGCGGGTCCGAAGGGCGGGGAGCTGTTTTTT
TRBJ1-1 | NA | NA | TRBV10-3 | CAISESQNTEAFF | TGTGCCATCAGTGAGTCACAGAACACTGAAGCTTTCTTT
TRBJ1-2 | NA | NA | TRBV27 | CASSLEQGYGYTF | TGTGCCAGCAGTTTAGAACAGGGTTATGGCTACACCTTC
TRBJ1-2 | NA | TRBD1 | TRBV6-5 | CASRRQGYYGYTF | TGTGCCAGCAGAAGACAGGGTTACTATGGCTACACCTTC
TRBJ2-1 | NA | TRBD2 | TRBV11-3 | CASSTTSGGNNEQFF | TGTGCCAGCAGCACCACTAGCGGGGGGAACAATGAGCAGTTCTTC
TRBJ2-5 | once | NA | TRBV6-2/TRBV6-3 | CASSSRGRETQYF | TGTGCCAGCAGTTCTCGTGGGAGGGAGACCCAGTACTTC
TRBJ1-5 | NA | NA | TRBV11-3 | CASSFEVGLPRQKGVQPQHF | TGTGCCAGCAGCTTTGAGGTCGGGCTCCCACGACAGAAAGGGGTTCAGCCCCAGCATTTT
TRBJ2-1 | NA | NA | TRBV19 | CASSISFNNEQFF | TGTGCCAGTAGTATTTCGTTTAACAATGAGCAGTTCTTC
TRBJ1-1 | NA | TRBD1 | TRBV7-2 | CASSRDRAMTEAFF | TGTGCCAGCAGTCGGGACAGGGCGATGACTGAAGCTTTCTTT
TRBJ2-7 | NA | NA | TRBV6-4 | CASSDARVAWLAEYEQYF | TGTGCCAGCAGTGACGCGAGGGTCGCTTGGCTAGCAGAATACGAGCAGTACTTC
TRBJ1-4 | NA | TRBD1 | TRBV6-5 | CASSRGTANEKLFF | TGTGCCAGCAGCCGCGGGACAGCCAATGAAAAACTGTTTTTT
TRBJ2-7 | NA | NA | TRBV6-6 | CASSYSMWDTGGEQYF | TGTGCCAGCAGTTACTCGATGTGGGACACCGGCGGCGAGCAGTACTTC
TRBJ2-7 | NA | NA | TRBV6-5 | CASSPPDNEQYF | TGTGCCAGCTCCCCTCCTGACAACGAGCAGTACTTC
TRBJ2-1 | NA | TRBD2 | TRBV24-1 | CATSETSGVGNEQFF | TGTGCCACCAGTGAGACTAGCGGAGTAGGGAATGAGCAGTTCTTC
TRBJ2-2 | NA | NA | TRBV30 | CAWSVGGHGELFF | TGTGCCTGGAGTGTGGGGGGGCACGGGGAGCTGTTTTTT
TRBJ1-2 | NA | NA | TRBV5-1 | CASSEASGGYYGYTF | TGCGCCAGCAGCGAGGCTTCTGGGGGGTACTATGGCTACACCTTC
TRBJ2-3 | once | TRBD1 | TRBV28 | CASSWDRNTDTQYF | TGTGCCAGCAGTTGGGACAGGAATACAGATACGCAGTATTTT
TRBJ1-1 | once | NA | TRBV27 | CASIRGGTEAFF | TGTGCCAGCATCCGGGGAGGTACTGAAGCTTTCTTT
TRBJ1-2 | NA | NA | TRBV27 | CASSLRQSYGYTF | TGTGCCAGCAGTTTACGACAATCCTATGGCTACACCTTC
TRBJ1-5 | NA | NA | TRBV18 | CASSRRSGQPQHF | TGTGCCAGCTCCCGGAGGTCTGGTCAGCCCCAGCATTTT
TRBJ2-1 | NA | TRBD2 | TRBV28 | CASSSYSGRPGGNEQFF | TGTGCCAGCAGTTCATATAGCGGGAGGCCGGGGGGGAATGAGCAGTTCTTC
TRBJ2-5 | NA | TRBD2 | TRBV7-3 | CASSLISGGQETQYF | TGTGCCAGCAGCTTAATTAGCGGGGGGCAAGAGACCCAGTACTTC
TRBJ2-6 | NA | NA | TRBV10-3 | CAVSSLSGANVLTF | TGTGCCGTATCGTCCTTATCTGGGGCCAACGTCCTGACTTTC
TRBJ2-1 | NA | TRBD2 | TRBV19 | CASSLAGVPYNEQFF | TGTGCCAGTAGCCTAGCGGGAGTCCCCTACAATGAGCAGTTCTTC
TRBJ1-4 | NA | NA | TRBV27 | CASRFNGGRGEKLFF | TGTGCCAGCAGATTCAACGGGGGGAGAGGTGAAAAACTGTTTTTT